The 18 T cell receptor beta chains presented below share a single source sample, sequenced in a study of T cell repertoires in aging, cancer and after chemotherapy. TCR beta rearrangements were amplified from peripheral blood genomic DNA. TRB rearrangements spanning V, D and J were amplified using mixed TRB-A/B primers. One entry per CDR3 protein results from TCRdb running MiXCR on the multiplex PCR reads. The table shows approximately 3,100 distinct CDR3 sequences, with about 45% occurring only once. Source material: blood. The receptors here all came from a human donor with a solid tumor.

The chain combines TRBV6-1 with TRBJ1-1, with D perhaps TRBD1 (6 bases). The CDR3 runs 12 residues. The germline gives CDR1 MNHNS, CDR2 SASEGT. Trimming stripped 6 bases from V and 4 bases from J, with 9 bases between. The chain's CDR3 is CASRIGGTEAFF. The CDR3 DNA reads as TGTGCCAGCAGAATAGGGGGCACTGAAGCTTTCTTT.

This clonotype was found a few times. The chain joins TRBV7-9 to TRBJ1-1; no firm D call. The germline V gene encodes CDR1 SEHNR and CDR2 FQNEAQ (reference sequence). V lost 5 bases and J 1 base, leaving 17 bases between the germline ends. The CDR3 extends over 16 amino acids. The CDR3 region is CASSRYEGLGNTEAFF. The CDR3, as DNA: TGTGCCAGCAGCCGTTACGAAGGACTGGGGAACACTGAAGCTTTCTTT.

The V gene is TRBV30, the J gene TRBJ1-5, with no clear D. The CDR3 has 12 residues. Looked up from germline, CDR1 is GTSNPN and CDR2 is SVGIG (reference sequence). The germline V and J ends were trimmed by 0 bases and 5 bases, with 5 bases remaining between them. The CDR3 sequence: CAWSVRDQPQHF. Here the CDR3 DNA reads TGTGCCTGGAGTGTACGGGATCAGCCCCAGCATTTT.

J is TRBJ2-1 and V is TRBV20-1; D assignment may be TRBD1 or TRBD2 (5 bases each). CDR3 length equals 14 residues. The V end was cut by 0 bases, the J end by 7 bases, with 13 bases between. Germline V gene sequence: CDR1 DFQATT, CDR2 SNEGSKA (reference sequence). The CDR3 nucleotides are TGCAGTGCTAGAGATCAGAGGGGCTCTAATGAGCAGTTCTTC. This translates into CSARDQRGSNEQFF.

This clonotype was seen a single time. The chain employs TRBV11-2 and TRBJ1-2, with TRBD1 matching over 10 bases. The CDR3 totals 16 residues. Germline assignment: CDR1 SGHAT and CDR2 FQNNGV. Trimming removed 1 base from V and 5 bases from J; junction bases left unmatched: 7. The DNA of the CDR3 is TGTGCCAGCAGCTTAGTTCGACAGGGGGCCCGATATGGCTACACCTTC. It codes for CASSLVRQGARYGYTF.

This CDR3 reads CASSRGDANTGELFF. The CDR3 DNA reads as TGTGCCAGCAGCCGTGGGGACGCGAACACCGGGGAGCTGTTTTTT. V usage is TRBV12-3 or TRBV12-4 and J usage is TRBJ2-2, with D perhaps TRBD1 or TRBD2 (5 bases each). CDR3 length equals 15 residues. Trimming took off 6 bases at V and 0 bases at J, with 11 bases between the two ends.

The chain is built from TRBV7-2 and TRBJ2-7, with 7 bases identical to TRBD2. Germline V lookup: CDR1 SGHTA, CDR2 FQGNSA. Trimming cost V 5 bases and J 7 bases; bases outside gene matches: 17. The CDR3 length is 16 residues. As DNA, the CDR3 is TGTGCCAGCAGCCGGGGAGGGGACGGCAGAGGCGAGGAGCAGTACTTC. Residues: CASSRGGDGRGEEQYF.

CDR3 nucleotide sequence: TGTGCCAGCAGCTCCGGGACAGGGGGCAGATATCAGCCCCAGCATTTT. Protein sequence: CASSSGTGGRYQPQHF. This chain joins TRBV7-9 and TRBJ1-5; 12 positions agree with TRBD1. Germline CDR1 reads SEHNR; CDR2 reads FQNEAQ (reference sequence). This CDR3 contains 16 residues. The junction had 6 bases not matched to a gene; V was cut back by 4 bases and J by 5 bases.

The rearrangement uses TRBV7-2 and TRBJ2-7, with unresolved D. Trimming left V 3 bases short and J 2 bases short, with 14 bases between. The CDR3 spans 15 residues. Germline values: CDR1 SGHTA, CDR2 FQGNSA. CDR3 in DNA: TGTGCCAGCAGCTTGGTCCAGGTCGAACCCTACGAGCAGTACTTC. It is translated as CASSLVQVEPYEQYF. The full variable domain, its missing parts supplied by reference TRBV7-2 and TRBJ2-7, is GAGVSQSPSNKVTEKGKDVELRCDPISGHTALYWYRQSLGQGLEFLIYFQGNSAPDKSGLPSDRFSAERTGGSVSTLTIQRTQQEDSAVYLCASSLVQVEPYEQYFGPGTRLTVT.

This clonotype was detected a few times. The chain combines TRBV2 with TRBJ2-7; 8 nucleotides line up with TRBD1. Trimming removed 1 base from V and 6 bases from J; junction bases left unmatched: 5. The CDR3 runs to 14 residues. The germline gives CDR1 SNHLY, CDR2 FYNNEI. The CDR3 DNA reads as TGTGCCAGCAGTGAAGTCCGGACAGGGAGCGAGCAGTACTTC. Residues: CASSEVRTGSEQYF.

This chain joins TRBV5-4 and TRBJ2-7; D not certain. Germline CDR1 is SGHNT and CDR2 is YYREEE (reference sequence). V was clipped by 3 bases and J by 3 bases, with 4 bases between them. The CDR3 totals 11 residues. The CDR3 protein is CASSSGYEQYF. The CDR3 DNA follows: TGTGCCAGCAGCTCTGGCTACGAGCAGTACTTC. Together with reference TRBV5-4 and TRBJ2-7, the CDR3 gives the full variable domain: ETGVTQSPTHLIKTRGQQVTLRCSSQSGHNTVSWYQQALGQGPQFIFQYYREEENGRGNFPPRFSGLQFPNYSSELNVNALELDDSALYLCASSSGYEQYFGPGTRLTVT.

The gene calls are TRBV7-9 and TRBJ1-1, with 7 bases matching TRBD1. There are 14 residues in the CDR3. V lost 11 bases, J lost 0 bases, and 9 bases stayed unmatched. Germline V CDR1 and CDR2: SEHNR, FQNEAQ (reference sequence). CDR3 bases: TGTGCCCCCCGGGACAGACTCATGAACACTGAAGCTTTCTTT. Translation gives CAPRDRLMNTEAFF. Complete variable domain (other parts from reference TRBV7-9 and TRBJ1-1): DTGVSQNPRHKITKRGQNVTFRCDPISEHNRLYWYRQTLGQGPEFLTYFQNEAQLEKSRLLSDRFSAERPKGSFSTLEIQRTEQGDSAMYLCAPRDRLMNTEAFFGQGTRLTVV.

V and J are TRBV29-1 and TRBJ2-3; D possibly corresponds to TRBD1 (6 bases). Trimming removed 3 bases from V and 5 bases from J, with 18 bases in between. The CDR3 is 15 residues long. CDR1 SQVTM and CDR2 ANQGSEA come from the germline V gene. This CDR3 reads CSVELGQGLVDTQYF. The CDR3 nucleotides read TGCAGCGTTGAGTTAGGGCAGGGGTTAGTAGATACGCAGTATTTT.

The gene calls are TRBV18 and TRBJ1-2, with no clear D. This CDR3 has 18 amino acids. The germline V gene has CDR1 KGHSH and CDR2 LQKENI. Trimming removed 3 bases at V and 4 bases at J, with 24 bases between. The CDR3 DNA is TGTGCCAGCTCACCGTTCATAGCCAGGCAGGATTTAACCTATGGCTACACCTTC. Translating gives CASSPFIARQDLTYGYTF.

The chain joins TRBV20-1 to TRBJ2-1; D is unclear. V was clipped by 3 bases and J by 3 bases, with 0 bases between them. The germline V gene encodes CDR1 DFQATT and CDR2 SNEGSKA (reference sequence). This CDR3 region has 10 residues. CDR3 in amino acids: CSASYNEQFF. The DNA for the CDR3 is TGCAGTGCTAGCTACAATGAGCAGTTCTTC.

V gene TRBV20-1 combines with J gene TRBJ1-5, with unresolved D. This CDR3 contains 15 residues. Germline V gene sequence: CDR1 DFQATT, CDR2 SNEGSKA (reference sequence). V shed 3 bases and J shed 2 bases, with 14 bases lying between them. The CDR3 loop reads CSASMTGAGNQPQHF. In DNA form, the CDR3 reads TGCAGTGCTAGCATGACGGGAGCGGGCAATCAGCCCCAGCATTTT.

This chain links TRBV27 with TRBJ2-7; 9 positions agree with TRBD1. The V segment lost 6 bases and the J segment 3 bases; nucleotides outside the gene matches: 9. The CDR3 is 15 residues long. Germline CDR1 MNHEY, CDR2 SMNVEV (reference sequence). DNA of the CDR3: TGTGCCAGCAGCCCCGGGACAGGGCTGCTCTACGAGCAGTACTTC. This sequence encodes CASSPGTGLLYEQYF.

This clonotype was observed a few times. The genes are TRBV5-4 and TRBJ1-2; 10 bases align to TRBD1. The CDR3 is 14 amino acids. The germline V gene has CDR1 SGHNT and CDR2 YYREEE (reference sequence). V shed 3 bases and J 3 bases; nucleotides not matched to a gene: 2. CDR3 loop: CASSSGTGDYGYTF. CDR3 sequence (DNA): TGTGCCAGCAGCTCCGGGACAGGGGACTATGGCTACACCTTC.